Below, 2 T cell receptor beta chains from the same sample are listed, as sequenced in a study of blood T cell repertoires in COVID-19. Clones were sequenced by immunoSEQ multiplex PCR, and TCRdb holds only the in-frame ones, with some missing. The table lists tens of thousands of clones, around 88% of them singletons. The sequenced material came from peripheral blood. The origin of the receptors is a woman older than 75 with acute or convalescent COVID-19.

The chain carries TRBV5-1 and TRBJ2-5; D unclear. From germline, CDR1 is SGHRS and CDR2 YFSETQ. The CDR3 is 14 amino acids. The ends were cut back, 5 bases at V and 5 bases at J, with 16 bases in the middle. Written as DNA, the CDR3 is TGCGCCAGCAGGAAGGAGTCCCTCGGGGAGACCCAGTACTTC. This translates into CASRKESLGETQYF.

The genes are TRBV6-6 and TRBJ1-4, with 11 bases matching TRBD1. Germline CDR1 reads MNHNY; CDR2 reads SVGAGI (reference sequence). The junction had 5 bases not matched to a gene; V was cut back by 7 bases and J by 4 bases. CDR3 length equals 15 residues. CDR3 residues: CASTEGQGGNEKLFF. CDR3 in DNA: TGTGCCAGCACCGAGGGACAGGGGGGTAATGAAAAACTGTTTTTT.